Shown below are 19 T cell receptor beta chains from a single sample sequenced in a study of technical replicates of blood from a handful of donors (dated 2017 in TCRdb). Preparation of the library involved the immunoSEQ multiplex PCR assay. Entries here come from immuneACCESS through TCRdb and include only in-frame sequences with V and J called. Some clones fail to appear in such tables; in the studies checked, an unresolved V gene covers under half of the shortfall, and the cause of the remainder is unknown. This sample has around 70,000 clones in its table, and under 98% of those were observed once. Together, the top ten hold around 0.29% of the sample. The specimen was T cells isolated from PBMCs. These receptors all stem from a human donor in good health.

The CDR3 is CASSEDRGYEQFF. DNA of the CDR3: TGTGCCAGCAGCGAAGACAGGGGATATGAGCAGTTCTTC. This chain joins TRBV9 and TRBJ2-1; 8 bases fit TRBD1. Looked up from germline, CDR1 is SGDLS and CDR2 is YYNGEE. J lost 8 bases, V lost 3 bases, and 4 bases had no gene match. The CDR3 extends over 13 amino acids.

This sequence joins TRBV25-1 and TRBJ2-7, with TRBD2 identical over 8 bases. The CDR3 has 15 residues. Per germline, CDR1 MGHDK and CDR2 SYGVNS. Trimming removed 7 bases from V and 7 bases from J; junction bases left unmatched: 15. The CDR3 loop reads CASTPQAAGEREQYF. The CDR3 DNA follows: TGTGCCAGCACCCCCCAGGCAGCGGGAGAAAGGGAGCAGTACTTC.

The V call is TRBV7-9, the J call TRBJ2-7; D remains unclear. V gave up 4 bases and J gave up 2 bases, with 6 bases separating them. The CDR3 has 12 residues. Germline lookup yields CDR1 SEHNR and CDR2 FQNEAQ (reference sequence). CDR3 sequence reads: CASSSTTYEQYF. CDR3 sequence (DNA): TGTGCCAGCAGCTCTACTACCTACGAGCAGTACTTC.

This clone was seen once. V usage is TRBV27 and J usage is TRBJ2-7; 7 nucleotides line up with TRBD2. V shed 2 bases and J 4 bases; nucleotides not matched to a gene: 11. The CDR3 extends over 16 amino acids. Germline V lookup: CDR1 MNHEY, CDR2 SMNVEV (reference sequence). For the CDR3, the DNA is TGTGCCAGCAGTTTAAAGGGACCAGCGGGGCTATACGAGCAGTACTTC. Protein: CASSLKGPAGLYEQYF.

The chain uses TRBV28 and TRBJ1-3; 7 bases match TRBD1. The CDR3 has 17 amino acids. Germline assignment: CDR1 MDHEN and CDR2 SYDVKM. V dropped 6 bases and J dropped 0; count of bases not matched to a gene: 11. The CDR3 DNA reads TGTGCCAGCAGATCTGTAGACAGGGCCATCTCTGGAAACACCATATATTTT. Amino acids: CASRSVDRAISGNTIYF.

The V call is TRBV28, the J call TRBJ2-7; D uncertain. This CDR3 contains 13 residues. V was cut by 2 bases and J by 2 bases, with 7 bases left in between. Germline lookup yields CDR1 MDHEN and CDR2 SYDVKM. CDR3 in DNA: TGTGCCAGCAGTTTAGACAACACCTACGAGCAGTACTTC. Amino acids: CASSLDNTYEQYF.

The chain is built from TRBV28 and TRBJ1-2, with 9 bases fitting TRBD1. The CDR3 has 13 amino acids. The germline gives CDR1 MDHEN, CDR2 SYDVKM. V was clipped by 5 bases and J by 9 bases; unmatched bases: 7. The CDR3 region has the DNA TGTGCCAGCAGTGCGGGGGACAGGGACAGCTACACCTTC. Residues: CASSAGDRDSYTF.

This clone was counted once. The chain recombines TRBV4-1 with TRBJ1-2; D is unclear. Germline CDR1 and CDR2: MGHRA and YSYEKL. The length of the CDR3 is 15 residues. The V and J ends lost 3 bases and 1 base respectively, with 12 bases between them. CDR3 sequence reads: CASSHRVPSNYGYTF. Here the CDR3 DNA reads TGCGCCAGCAGCCACCGAGTGCCGAGTAACTATGGCTACACCTTC.

This chain joins TRBV4-3 and TRBJ1-2, with D unclear. This CDR3 region has 15 residues. CDR1 LGHNA and CDR2 YSLEER come from the germline V gene. V gave up 1 base and J gave up 3 bases, with 12 bases separating them. The CDR3 spells CASSQAFPVDYGYTF. CDR3 nucleotide sequence: TGCGCCAGCAGCCAAGCCTTCCCCGTAGACTATGGCTACACCTTC.

The chain employs TRBV5-1 and TRBJ2-7, with D perhaps matching TRBD2 (6 bases). Trimming pared 4 bases from V and 2 bases from J, leaving 13 bases between. The length of the CDR3 is 14 residues. Germline V gene data show CDR1 as SGHRS and CDR2 as YFSETQ. CDR3 coding DNA: TGCGCCAGCAGCCTTGGGACTGGGGCCTACGAGCAGTACTTC. Amino acids: CASSLGTGAYEQYF.

This sequence joins TRBV10-3 and TRBJ1-1; a possible D gene is TRBD1 (6 bases). The V gene lost 11 bases and the J gene lost 3 bases, with 16 bases spanning the gap. The CDR3 is made up of 13 amino acids. Germline V gene data show CDR1 as ENHRY and CDR2 as SYGVKD. The DNA of the CDR3 is TGTGCCGGAGGGGAGGGGGATTACACTGAAGCTTTCTTT. Residues: CAGGEGDYTEAFF.

This sequence joins TRBV2 and TRBJ1-5; D gene ambiguous. The V and J ends lost 7 bases and 1 base respectively, with 8 bases between them. The CDR3 is made up of 13 amino acids. Germline lookup yields CDR1 SNHLY and CDR2 FYNNEI. The CDR3 nucleotides are TGTGCCAGCACCCTCGAGAGCAATCAGCCCCAGCATTTT. Protein sequence: CASTLESNQPQHF.

The rearrangement joins TRBV11-2 to TRBJ2-2; D possibly corresponds to TRBD2 (6 bases). The length of the CDR3 is 14 residues. CDR1 and CDR2 (germline): SGHAT, FQNNGV. Trimming cost V 1 base and J 5 bases, with 8 bases left between them. CDR3 bases: TGTGCCAGCAGCTTAGCTGGGGGGACCGGGGAGCTGTTTTTT. The encoded protein is CASSLAGGTGELFF.

The J gene is TRBJ1-5, the V gene TRBV4-2; D is possibly TRBD1 (6 bases). The CDR3 has 14 amino acids. Germline V gene sequence: CDR1 LGHNA, CDR2 YNFKEQ. V was shortened by 4 bases and J by 6 bases, with 13 bases between the two germline ends. CDR3: CASSPDTRGQPQHF. CDR3 nucleotides: TGTGCCAGCAGCCCAGACACCAGGGGTCAGCCCCAGCATTTT.

This clone has a single count. This chain links TRBV7-8 with TRBJ1-4; D remains unclear. Trimming removed 1 base at V and 5 bases at J, with 11 bases between. There are 15 residues in the CDR3. Germline lookup yields CDR1 SGHVS and CDR2 FQNEAQ. The CDR3 region has the DNA TGTGCCAGCAGCTTAGTATCATACGGGAATGAAAAACTGTTTTTT. It translates to CASSLVSYGNEKLFF.

Only a few counts were recorded for this clone. The J gene is TRBJ1-3, the V gene TRBV29-1, with no clear D. Per the germline V gene, CDR1 is SQVTM and CDR2 is ANQGSEA. This CDR3 region has 13 residues. V lost 6 bases and J lost 2, with 11 bases in between. CDR3: CSVSPNTGNTIYF. CDR3 in DNA: TGCAGCGTAAGCCCCAATACTGGAAACACCATATATTTT.

In this sample, this clone turned up once. The chain carries TRBV11-2 and TRBJ2-2; 11 bases align to TRBD2. The CDR3 is made up of 15 amino acids. Germline CDR1 is SGHAT and CDR2 is FQNNGV. The junction had 1 base not matched to a gene; V was cut back by 3 bases and J by 4 bases. The chain's CDR3 is CASSFGLAGTGELFF. The DNA of the CDR3 is TGTGCCAGCAGCTTCGGACTAGCGGGCACCGGGGAGCTGTTTTTT.

This clone was detected only a few times. The chain couples TRBV6-1 to TRBJ2-7; possible D gene TRBD2, 6 bases. V was cut by 5 bases and J by 0 bases, with 11 bases left in between. Germline V gene data show CDR1 as MNHNS and CDR2 as SASEGT. This CDR3 has 14 amino acids. The CDR3 sequence: CASSPGLRSYEQYF. CDR3 DNA: TGTGCCAGCAGTCCGGGACTTCGCTCCTACGAGCAGTACTTC.

The J gene is TRBJ2-5, the V gene TRBV6-1; 8 bases align to TRBD2. Looked up from germline, CDR1 is MNHNS and CDR2 is SASEGT. This CDR3 is 14 amino acids long. J was trimmed by 1 base and V by 4 bases; bases with no gene match: 2. The CDR3 reads CASSVGRGQETQYF. In DNA, the CDR3 is TGTGCCAGCAGTGTCGGGAGGGGCCAAGAGACCCAGTACTTC.